Shown below are 30 T cell receptor beta chains from a single sample sequenced in a study of ipilimumab plus nivolumab after autologous stem cell transplantation. The repertoire was sequenced with immunoSEQ multiplex PCR; TCRdb's copy has only in-frame clones and lacks some. The sample has 43,000 or so clones, 88% seen once. The sequenced sample was PBMCs, obtained in a trial of ipilimumab plus nivolumab as post-transplant consolidation. All receptors derive from a male donor with multiple myeloma.

This chain uses TRBV11-2 with TRBJ2-3; possible D gene TRBD2, 7 bases. V was cut by 8 bases and J by 1 base, with 16 bases left in between. The CDR3 length is 15 residues. Germline assignment: CDR1 SGHAT and CDR2 FQNNGV. CDR3 coding DNA: TGTGCCAGCCAGGGCGGGGGCCCCGGCACAGATACGCAGTATTTT. Protein product: CASQGGGPGTDTQYF.

The J gene is TRBJ1-6, the V gene TRBV19; 7 nucleotides agree with TRBD1. This CDR3 contains 14 residues. The ends lost 6 bases at V and 10 bases at J; junction bases unmatched: 9. Germline V CDR1 and CDR2: LNHDA, SQIVND (reference sequence). For the CDR3, the DNA is TGTGCCAGTAGCCCCGACAGGGTGGGATCACCCCTCCACTTT. Amino acids: CASSPDRVGSPLHF. The full variable domain, its missing parts supplied by reference TRBV19 and TRBJ1-6, is DGGITQSPKYLFRKEGQNVTLSCEQNLNHDAMYWYRQDPGQGLRLIYYSQIVNDFQKGDIAEGYSVSREKKESFPLTVTSAQKNPTAFYLCASSPDRVGSPLHFGNGTRLTVT.

This clone has a handful of counts. The chain recombines TRBV6-1 with TRBJ1-1; D is ambiguous. The CDR3 is 17 residues long. Looked up from germline, CDR1 is MNHNS and CDR2 is SASEGT. Trimming removed 2 bases from V and 1 base from J, with 17 bases in between. The CDR3 DNA follows: TGTGCCAGCAGTGAAAGGGCCGACCTCCTCGCGAACACTGAAGCTTTCTTT. As protein: CASSERADLLANTEAFF.

V gene TRBV28 combines with J gene TRBJ1-1; 12 bases match TRBD1. Germline V gives CDR1 MDHEN, CDR2 SYDVKM. J gave up 1 base and V 4 bases, and 7 bases lay outside the gene matches. This CDR3 contains 17 residues. DNA for the CDR3: TGTGCCAGCAGTTCGGGGACAGGGGGCGAGGCGAACACTGAAGCTTTCTTT. Its protein product is CASSSGTGGEANTEAFF. The full variable domain, its missing parts supplied by reference TRBV28 and TRBJ1-1, is DVKVTQSSRYLVKRTGEKVFLECVQDMDHENMFWYRQDPGLGLRLIYFSYDVKMKEKGDIPEGYSVSREKKERFSLILESASTNQTSMYLCASSSGTGGEANTEAFFGQGTRLTVV.

The chain combines TRBV7-9 with TRBJ1-4; D might be TRBD1 (6 bases). Germline loops: CDR1 SEHNR, CDR2 FQNEAQ (reference sequence). Trimming took off 2 bases at V and 17 bases at J, with 21 bases between the two ends. This CDR3 comprises 14 residues. DNA for the CDR3: TGTGCCAGCAGCTTATCATTGTTGGCCGGGACAATCTTTTTT. Translated, it gives CASSLSLLAGTIFF.

V is TRBV6-1 and J is TRBJ2-3; D is unclear. With 6 bases removed from V and 0 bases from J, the gap between germline ends came to 4 bases. CDR1 is MNHNS and CDR2 is SASEGT in the germline V gene. The CDR3 is made up of 12 amino acids. In nucleotides, the CDR3 is TGTGCCAGCAGATATAGCACAGATACGCAGTATTTT. Its protein is CASRYSTDTQYF.

The chain joins TRBV7-9 to TRBJ2-5; 9 bases fit TRBD1. Losses at the gene ends were 4 bases for V and 3 bases for J; bases not matched to a gene: 3. CDR3 length: 14 amino acids. From germline, CDR1 is SEHNR and CDR2 FQNEAQ (reference sequence). CDR3 nucleotides: TGTGCCAGCAGCTCGCGGGACAGGGAAGAGACCCAGTACTTC. This codes for CASSSRDREETQYF.

The J gene is TRBJ1-1, the V gene TRBV18, with D hard to call. Germline CDR1 and CDR2: KGHSH and LQKENI. CDR3 length: 15 residues. The V end lost 2 bases, the J end lost 1 base, and 11 bases lay between the germline ends. In DNA, the CDR3 is TGTGCCAGCTCACCATTGGGTACAGCGAACACTGAAGCTTTCTTT. It translates to CASSPLGTANTEAFF.

J is TRBJ2-5 and V is TRBV5-1; either TRBD1 or TRBD2 may fit D (5 bases each). The germline gives CDR1 SGHRS, CDR2 YFSETQ. Trimming removed 4 bases at V and 7 bases at J, with 23 bases between. This CDR3 is built from 16 residues. CDR3 in amino acids: CASSPGPGPGPGTQYF. CDR3 sequence (DNA): TGCGCCAGCAGCCCTGGCCCGGGACCCGGGCCGGGGACCCAGTACTTC.

V and J are TRBV7-9 and TRBJ2-4, with TRBD2 matching 8 bases. Germline CDR1 SEHNR, CDR2 FQNEAQ (reference sequence). J gave up 5 bases and V 4 bases, and 4 bases lay outside the gene matches. The CDR3 sequence is 14 residues long. CDR3 residues: CASSSGTSQNIQYF. Here the CDR3 DNA reads TGTGCCAGCAGCTCAGGGACTAGTCAAAACATTCAGTACTTC.

This clone was counted a few times. This chain connects TRBV19 to TRBJ2-7; TRBD2 might be the D (6 bases). Germline loops: CDR1 LNHDA, CDR2 SQIVND (reference sequence). The CDR3 sequence is 15 residues long. Trimming left V 9 bases short and J 3 bases short, with 21 bases between. Written as DNA, the CDR3 is TGTGCCAGCGGGGCTCAGGGAGGACTCAGCTACGAGCAGTACTTC. As protein: CASGAQGGLSYEQYF.

This chain connects TRBV2 to TRBJ2-1; D possibly corresponds to TRBD2 (5 bases). This CDR3 is 15 amino acids long. The germline V gene encodes CDR1 SNHLY and CDR2 FYNNEI. The V and J ends lost 7 bases and 6 bases respectively, with 19 bases between them. The CDR3 nucleotides read TGTGCCAGCACCCAGCCTGGAGGCCGGGGCAATGAGCAGTTCTTC. Encoded protein: CASTQPGGRGNEQFF.

The chain uses TRBV6-6 and TRBJ1-1; D perhaps matches TRBD1 (6 bases). Between the trimmed V and J ends, which lost 10 bases and 3 bases, there was a span of 21 bases. The CDR3 runs 15 residues. The germline V gene encodes CDR1 MNHNY and CDR2 SVGAGI (reference sequence). This CDR3 is CATGSGGGGDTEAFF. In DNA, the CDR3 is TGTGCCACAGGATCCGGGGGCGGAGGGGACACTGAAGCTTTCTTT.

The rearrangement uses TRBV19 and TRBJ1-6; D is unresolved. The CDR3 is 13 amino acids. The germline V gene encodes CDR1 LNHDA and CDR2 SQIVND (reference sequence). Deletions cut 6 bases from V and 13 bases from J, with 16 bases between. The CDR3 DNA is TGTGCCAGTAGGGGCGAGATTCAGGATCCCCTCCACTTT. This codes for CASRGEIQDPLHF. The complete variable domain, with remaining parts taken from reference TRBV19 and TRBJ1-6, reads DGGITQSPKYLFRKEGQNVTLSCEQNLNHDAMYWYRQDPGQGLRLIYYSQIVNDFQKGDIAEGYSVSREKKESFPLTVTSAQKNPTAFYLCASRGEIQDPLHFGNGTRLTVT.

The rearrangement uses TRBV7-2 and TRBJ2-6; TRBD1 is a possible D gene (5 bases). Per germline, CDR1 SGHTA and CDR2 FQGNSA. V was clipped by 5 bases and J by 0 bases, with 20 bases between them. CDR3 size: 19 residues. The DNA for the CDR3 is TGTGCCAGCAGCCACAGGTCGCATGGGTTTAGCTCTGGGGCCAACGTCCTGACTTTC. Protein: CASSHRSHGFSSGANVLTF.

V and J are TRBV6-1 and TRBJ2-5; no firm D call. Trimming took off 7 bases at V and 2 bases at J, with 11 bases between the two ends. The CDR3 totals 13 residues. Germline V gives CDR1 MNHNS, CDR2 SASEGT. In DNA form, the CDR3 reads TGTGCCAGCATTGGACCTAAGCAAGAGACCCAGTACTTC. Its translation: CASIGPKQETQYF.

V gene TRBV7-2 combines with J gene TRBJ2-1; TRBD1 aligns across 8 bases. The CDR3 extends over 13 amino acids. Looked up from germline, CDR1 is SGHTA and CDR2 is FQGNSA. V lost 8 bases, J lost 12 bases, and 12 bases stayed unmatched. The CDR3: CASGVRGQGPQFF. The CDR3, as DNA: TGTGCCAGCGGCGTACGAGGACAGGGTCCGCAGTTCTTC.

The rearrangement joins TRBV29-1 to TRBJ1-4; no firm D call. This CDR3 spans 13 amino acids. Germline CDR1 is SQVTM and CDR2 is ANQGSEA. Trimming took 4 bases from V and 7 from J, leaving 13 bases between them. CDR3: CSVVPGEGEKLFF. The CDR3 DNA reads as TGCAGCGTTGTACCCGGGGAGGGTGAAAAACTGTTTTTT.

Regarding this clone: One end of the junction does not line up with germline, which may come from a read error. The chain is built from TRBV5-4 and TRBJ1-5; 7 bases fit TRBD1. Germline V gene sequence: CDR1 SGHNT, CDR2 YYREEE (reference sequence). This CDR3 has 15 amino acids. The CDR3 loop is CASSQEGAGDQPQHF. The CDR3 DNA sequence: TGCGCCAGCAGCCAAGAGGGGGCTGGGGATCAGCCCCAGCATTTT.

This chain uses TRBV6-6 with TRBJ1-4; no definite D call. V was trimmed by 4 bases and J by 0 bases, leaving 6 bases between them. Looked up from germline, CDR1 is MNHNY and CDR2 is SVGAGI (reference sequence). The CDR3 is 14 amino acids. As DNA, the CDR3 is TGTGCCAGCAGTTCGCCTGCAACTAATGAAAAACTGTTTTTT. Its protein product is CASSSPATNEKLFF.

The gene calls are TRBV5-6 and TRBJ2-2; TRBD1 is a possible D gene (5 bases). This CDR3 is 16 amino acids long. V lost 0 bases and J 4 bases, leaving 13 bases between the germline ends. Germline V lookup: CDR1 SGHDT, CDR2 YYEEEE. CDR3 residues: CASSLVSGWSTGELFF. The DNA of the CDR3 is TGTGCCAGCAGCTTGGTGTCAGGGTGGAGCACCGGGGAGCTGTTTTTT. Full variable domain (remainder filled in from reference TRBV5-6 and TRBJ2-2): DAGVTQSPTHLIKTRGQQVTLRCSPKSGHDTVSWYQQALGQGPQFIFQYYEEEERQRGNFPDRFSGHQFPNYSSELNVNALLLGDSALYLCASSLVSGWSTGELFFGEGSRLTVL.

This chain joins TRBV9 and TRBJ1-5; 7 bases are shared with TRBD1. The ends lost 4 bases at V and 0 bases at J; junction bases unmatched: 22. The CDR3 has 21 residues. Germline lookup yields CDR1 SGDLS and CDR2 YYNGEE. The CDR3 region is CASSPDFRQGKPTYSNQPQHF. CDR3 DNA sequence: TGTGCCAGCAGCCCAGACTTCCGACAGGGAAAACCAACTTATAGCAATCAGCCCCAGCATTTT. The full variable domain, rest sourced from reference TRBV9 and TRBJ1-5, is DSGVTQTPKHLITATGQRVTLRCSPRSGDLSVYWYQQSLDQGLQFLIQYYNGEERAKGNILERFSAQQFPDLHSELNLSSLELGDSALYFCASSPDFRQGKPTYSNQPQHFGDGTRLSIL.

The CDR3 spells CASGSANVLTF. Here the CDR3 DNA reads TGTGCCAGTGGATCGGCCAACGTCCTGACTTTC. The V and J genes are TRBV19 and TRBJ2-6, with D unclear. The germline V gene has CDR1 LNHDA and CDR2 SQIVND (reference sequence). Between the trimmed V and J ends, which lost 8 bases and 6 bases, there was a span of 5 bases. The CDR3 length is 11 residues. The complete variable domain, with remaining parts taken from reference TRBV19 and TRBJ2-6, reads DGGITQSPKYLFRKEGQNVTLSCEQNLNHDAMYWYRQDPGQGLRLIYYSQIVNDFQKGDIAEGYSVSREKKESFPLTVTSAQKNPTAFYLCASGSANVLTFGAGSRLTVL.

The chain is built from TRBV9 and TRBJ2-2, with D unclear. The CDR3 spans 15 residues. Trimming removed 4 bases from V and 3 bases from J, with 13 bases in between. The germline gives CDR1 SGDLS, CDR2 YYNGEE. DNA for the CDR3: TGTGCCAGCAGCCGCTCCACCGGGTACACCGGGGAGCTGTTTTTT. Translated, it gives CASSRSTGYTGELFF.

The J gene is TRBJ2-1, the V gene TRBV5-1; D is uncertain. Per germline, CDR1 SGHRS and CDR2 YFSETQ. Trimming took 2 bases from V and 8 from J, leaving 8 bases between them. The CDR3 contains 12 residues. CDR3 nucleotides: TGCGCCAGCAGCTTTGGTGGGCATGAGCAGTTCTTC. Protein sequence: CASSFGGHEQFF.

This clone occurred a few times. The chain couples TRBV7-2 to TRBJ1-6; D unclear. V was shortened by 5 bases and J by 9 bases, with 14 bases between the two germline ends. Germline assignment: CDR1 SGHTA and CDR2 FQGNSA. This CDR3 is 14 amino acids long. DNA of the CDR3: TGTGCCAGCAGCCACCCGCGGATTGGTTCACCCCTCCACTTT. Its translation is CASSHPRIGSPLHF. The full variable domain, its missing parts supplied by reference TRBV7-2 and TRBJ1-6, is GAGVSQSPSNKVTEKGKDVELRCDPISGHTALYWYRQSLGQGLEFLIYFQGNSAPDKSGLPSDRFSAERTGGSVSTLTIQRTQQEDSAVYLCASSHPRIGSPLHFGNGTRLTVT.

The rearrangement links TRBV7-2 to TRBJ2-5, with 13 bases aligning to TRBD2. The CDR3 sequence is 15 residues long. Losses at the gene ends were 4 bases for V and 5 bases for J; bases not matched to a gene: 4. Germline CDR1 reads SGHTA; CDR2 reads FQGNSA. CDR3 protein: CASSSLAGGHETQYF. The CDR3 DNA is TGTGCCAGCAGCTCACTAGCGGGGGGGCATGAGACCCAGTACTTC.

The J gene is TRBJ2-4, the V gene TRBV19; no clear D gene. The CDR3 runs to 14 residues. The V end was cut by 1 base, the J end by 7 bases, with 11 bases between. The germline V gene encodes CDR1 LNHDA and CDR2 SQIVND (reference sequence). CDR3 region: CASSIGKGSNIQYF. In DNA, the CDR3 is TGTGCCAGTAGTATAGGAAAGGGTTCGAACATTCAGTACTTC.

V and J are TRBV19 and TRBJ2-1, with D tentatively TRBD1 (6 bases). This CDR3 comprises 17 residues. Per the germline V gene, CDR1 is LNHDA and CDR2 is SQIVND (reference sequence). V shed 3 bases and J shed 6 bases, with 21 bases lying between them. Here the CDR3 reads CASSIVPRDTRPNEQFF. CDR3 bases: TGTGCCAGTAGTATTGTCCCCCGGGACACCCGTCCCAATGAGCAGTTCTTC.

This clone was picked up one time. The CDR3 is CASSQRGDEQYF. The CDR3 DNA is TGTGCCAGCAGCCAAAGAGGGGACGAGCAGTACTTC. The V gene is TRBV7-9, the J gene TRBJ2-7; D possibly uses TRBD1 or TRBD2 (5 bases each). V was cut by 5 bases and J by 5 bases, with 10 bases left in between. CDR1 and CDR2 (germline): SEHNR, FQNEAQ (reference sequence). The CDR3 totals 12 residues.